These 8 T cell receptor beta chains originate from one sample sequenced in a study of technical replicates of blood from several donors. Here immunoSEQ multiplex PCR was the method, and the copy in TCRdb shows in-frame clones only, minus some. Found here are tens of thousands of clones, approximately 95% of them singletons; the top ten hold around 0.39%. The sample was T cells isolated from PBMCs. The receptors were sampled from a human donor in good health.

In the case of this clone: At one end the junction does not follow the germline gene, possibly because of a read error. This chain connects TRBV7-7 to TRBJ2-1, with 12 positions matching TRBD2. The V gene's germline CDR1 is SSHAT and CDR2 FNYEAQ (reference sequence). There are 16 residues in the CDR3. Written as DNA, the CDR3 is TGTGCTAGCAGCTTAGCGCTAGCGGGAGGGCCGAATGAGCAGTTCTTC. The encoded protein is CASSLALAGGPNEQFF.

This clone was recorded once. The chain joins TRBV27 to TRBJ1-2, with 7 bases fitting TRBD1. V dropped 5 bases and J dropped 8; count of bases not matched to a gene: 8. The CDR3 is made up of 13 amino acids. Germline V gives CDR1 MNHEY, CDR2 SMNVEV (reference sequence). As DNA, the CDR3 is TGTGCCAGCAGTCCCGGACAGGTGAGCGGCTACACCTTC. Translated, it gives CASSPGQVSGYTF.

The V gene is TRBV7-3, the J gene TRBJ2-2, with 11 bases identical to TRBD2. The CDR3 has 17 residues. CDR1 and CDR2 from the germline V gene are SGHTA and FQGTGA. With V trimmed by 4 bases and J by 7 bases, 11 bases remained unmatched. DNA of the CDR3: TGTGCCAGCAGCTCCCAACTAGCGGGAGTGTATGACGGGGAGCTGTTTTTT. Translation gives CASSSQLAGVYDGELFF.

The chain links TRBV27 to TRBJ1-1; weak D call: TRBD1 (6 bases). Germline V gene lookup returns CDR1 MNHEY and CDR2 SMNVEV (reference sequence). V was clipped by 0 bases and J by 6 bases, with 11 bases between them. The length of the CDR3 is 14 residues. The CDR3 nucleotides are TGTGCCAGCAGTTTATCGCCCGGGGGGCCTGAAGCTTTCTTT. It yields the protein CASSLSPGGPEAFF.

This chain links TRBV9 with TRBJ2-7; 8 positions agree with TRBD1. Trimming took 4 bases from V and 7 from J; bases not matched to a gene: 13. Germline-derived CDR1 and CDR2 are SGDLS and YYNGEE. There are 15 residues in the CDR3. CDR3 amino acids: CASSSRQGPTIEQYF. The CDR3 DNA sequence: TGTGCCAGCAGCTCCCGACAGGGGCCTACGATAGAGCAGTACTTC.

The genes are TRBV5-4 and TRBJ1-1; 7 bases are shared with TRBD1. This CDR3 is 15 amino acids long. Germline assignment: CDR1 SGHNT and CDR2 YYREEE (reference sequence). V lost 0 bases to trimming and J lost 1 base; unmatched junction nucleotides: 3. The CDR3 nucleotides are TGTGCCAGCAGCTTGGCTTGGACAGGGAACACTGAAGCTTTCTTT. It encodes CASSLAWTGNTEAFF.

The chain has TRBV7-2 and TRBJ2-7; 8 nucleotides align to TRBD1. V shed 0 bases and J 2 bases; nucleotides not matched to a gene: 6. The CDR3 totals 16 residues. Germline CDR1 SGHTA, CDR2 FQGNSA. The CDR3 spells CASSLALTGAPYEQYF. Here the CDR3 DNA reads TGTGCCAGCAGCTTAGCGCTGACAGGGGCCCCCTACGAGCAGTACTTC. The whole variable domain, remainder taken from reference TRBV7-2 and TRBJ2-7, is GAGVSQSPSNKVTEKGKDVELRCDPISGHTALYWYRQSLGQGLEFLIYFQGNSAPDKSGLPSDRFSAERTGGSVSTLTIQRTQQEDSAVYLCASSLALTGAPYEQYFGPGTRLTVT.

The chain recombines TRBV10-3 with TRBJ2-7; possibly TRBD2 for D (6 bases). The V and J ends lost 2 bases and 0 bases respectively, with 8 bases between them. The CDR3 runs 14 residues. Germline-derived CDR1 and CDR2 are ENHRY and SYGVKD. Here the CDR3 DNA reads TGTGCCATCAGTGAGGTAGCGGACTCCTACGAGCAGTACTTC. Encoded protein: CAISEVADSYEQYF.